The 20 T cell receptor beta chains below come from one sample, sequenced in a study of CD8+ T cells in alopecia areata. cDNA reverse transcribed from extracted RNA served as the sequencing template. Sequencing was performed with immunoSEQ multiplex PCR; in TCRdb, only in-frame clones are kept and a portion is missing. The sample holds approximately 280,000 clones, roughly 64% seen once. The treatment: oral pan-JAK inhibitor, 5-10 mg twice daily. The sample here was CD4+ T cells sorted from blood, taken at week 24, from a patient treated with tofacitinib. The receptor set was obtained from a human donor with alopecia areata.

This clone was counted a few times. The chain employs TRBV30 and TRBJ1-5, with D possibly matching TRBD1 (5 bases). V shed 2 bases and J shed 7 bases, with 12 bases lying between them. The germline gives CDR1 GTSNPN, CDR2 SVGIG (reference sequence). This CDR3 comprises 13 residues. The chain's CDR3 is CAWSLAGRQPQHF. In DNA, the CDR3 is TGTGCCTGGAGTTTGGCAGGGAGACAGCCCCAGCATTTT. The full variable domain, completed using reference TRBV30 and TRBJ1-5, is SQTIHQWPATLVQPVGSPLSLECTVEGTSNPNLYWYRQAAGRGLQLLFYSVGIGQISSEVPQNLSASRPQDRQFILSSKKLLLSDSGFYLCAWSLAGRQPQHFGDGTRLSIL.

The V and J genes are TRBV30 and TRBJ2-3; D gene unclear. The CDR3 has 15 amino acids. The germline V gene encodes CDR1 GTSNPN and CDR2 SVGIG (reference sequence). Trimming shortened V by 2 bases and J by 3 bases, and 15 bases separated the two germline ends. This CDR3 is CAWSHRLALTDTQYF. DNA of the CDR3: TGTGCCTGGAGTCACCGGCTGGCCCTAACAGATACGCAGTATTTT.

This clone was seen only once. The V and J genes are TRBV4-3 and TRBJ1-2; D gene uncertain. From germline, CDR1 is LGHNA and CDR2 YSLEER. V lost 0 bases, J lost 4 bases, and 15 bases lay in between. The CDR3 is made up of 16 amino acids. CDR3 region: CASSQDVGTPFYGYTF. In DNA form, the CDR3 reads TGCGCCAGCAGCCAAGACGTCGGCACTCCATTCTATGGCTACACCTTC.

The gene calls are TRBV4-2 and TRBJ1-2; D gene ambiguous. The CDR3 contains 11 residues. V was clipped by 3 bases and J by 6 bases, with 5 bases between them. Germline V gene data show CDR1 as LGHNA and CDR2 as YNFKEQ. The CDR3 here is CASSQDDGYTF. DNA of the CDR3: TGTGCCAGCAGCCAGGATGATGGCTACACCTTC.

The rearrangement uses TRBV29-1 and TRBJ1-2; D is undetermined. Trimming removed 4 bases from V and 4 bases from J, with 10 bases in between. Germline loops: CDR1 SQVTM, CDR2 ANQGSEA. The CDR3 is 12 residues long. CDR3 loop: CSVAGGSYGYTF. CDR3 nucleotides: TGCAGCGTTGCAGGAGGGTCCTATGGCTACACCTTC.

V usage is TRBV28 and J usage is TRBJ2-3; possible D gene TRBD2, 7 bases. V gave up 2 bases and J gave up 4 bases, with 13 bases separating them. The CDR3 length is 15 residues. Germline CDR1 is MDHEN and CDR2 is SYDVKM. CDR3 DNA sequence: TGTGCCAGCAGTTTAGGGGGGGGCGGCGCAGATACGCAGTATTTT. Its protein is CASSLGGGGADTQYF.

This clone showed up just a few times. The chain employs TRBV6-1 and TRBJ1-6; D is perhaps TRBD1 (6 bases). This CDR3 has 13 amino acids. V was shortened by 8 bases and J by 2 bases, with 7 bases between the two germline ends. The germline V gene has CDR1 MNHNS and CDR2 SASEGT. CDR3 in amino acids: CASQGTYNSPLHF. The CDR3, as DNA: TGTGCCAGCCAGGGGACCTATAATTCACCCCTCCACTTT.

This clone was seen a few times. The V gene is TRBV7-2, the J gene TRBJ2-6; 8 bases fit TRBD1. The CDR3 contains 19 residues. From germline, CDR1 is SGHTA and CDR2 FQGNSA. Germline trimming cut 2 bases from V and 0 bases from J; bases unmatched to any gene: 9. The CDR3 region has the DNA TGTGCCAGCAGCTTATACCTGGACAGGGCCCTCTCTGGGGCCAACGTCCTGACTTTC. Translation: CASSLYLDRALSGANVLTF.

The J gene is TRBJ2-7, the V gene TRBV11-2; TRBD1 matches at 7 bases. Per the germline V gene, CDR1 is SGHAT and CDR2 is FQNNGV. This CDR3 comprises 15 residues. J lost 0 bases, V lost 4 bases, and 6 bases had no gene match. This chain's CDR3 is CASSYRRDSSYEQYF. The CDR3 DNA reads as TGTGCCAGCAGCTACCGTCGGGACAGCTCCTACGAGCAGTACTTC.

The rearrangement links TRBV19 to TRBJ2-6; the D is unclear. Germline CDR1 LNHDA, CDR2 SQIVND (reference sequence). The V and J ends lost 7 bases and 2 bases respectively, with 12 bases between them. The CDR3 loop spans 15 amino acids. The CDR3, as DNA: TGTGCCAGTAAGCCAGCCCAAGCTGGGGCCAACGTCCTGACTTTC. It is translated as CASKPAQAGANVLTF. Full variable domain (remainder filled in from reference TRBV19 and TRBJ2-6): DGGITQSPKYLFRKEGQNVTLSCEQNLNHDAMYWYRQDPGQGLRLIYYSQIVNDFQKGDIAEGYSVSREKKESFPLTVTSAQKNPTAFYLCASKPAQAGANVLTFGAGSRLTVL.

This chain joins TRBV2 and TRBJ1-5, with a weak D call TRBD1 (5 bases). The CDR3 totals 13 residues. V was trimmed by 7 bases and J by 2 bases, leaving 9 bases between them. Germline CDR1 reads SNHLY; CDR2 reads FYNNEI. CDR3 nucleotides: TGTGCCAGCATCGGGGACGGCAATCAGCCCCAGCATTTT. Encoded protein: CASIGDGNQPQHF. Looking up the rest from reference TRBV2 and TRBJ1-5 gives the full variable domain: EPEVTQTPSHQVTQMGQEVILRCVPISNHLYFYWYRQILGQKVEFLVSFYNNEISEKSEIFDDQFSVERPDGSNFTLKIRSTKLEDSAMYFCASIGDGNQPQHFGDGTRLSIL.

The chain uses TRBV7-2 and TRBJ1-4; 8 positions match TRBD1. CDR3 length: 15 residues. Germline V CDR1 and CDR2: SGHTA, FQGNSA. The J segment lost 4 bases and the V segment lost 3 bases, leaving 4 bases of the junction unmatched. CDR3 amino acids: CASSLGTGINEKLFF. In nucleotides, the CDR3 is TGTGCCAGCAGCTTGGGGACAGGAATTAATGAAAAACTGTTTTTT.

J is TRBJ2-7 and V is TRBV29-1; either TRBD1 or TRBD2 may supply D (5 bases each). Germline CDR1 is SQVTM and CDR2 is ANQGSEA. The length of the CDR3 is 15 residues. Trimming shortened V by 4 bases and J by 2 bases, and 18 bases separated the two germline ends. Written as DNA, the CDR3 is TGCAGCGTTGGGTATTGGGGGACCTCCGCCTACGAGCAGTACTTC. Translation: CSVGYWGTSAYEQYF.

This clone has more than one count but fewer than ten. The DNA of the CDR3 is TGTGCCTGGAGTTTGGGGGCTAGGTTTTCACCCCTCCACTTT. It encodes CAWSLGARFSPLHF. This chain links TRBV30 with TRBJ1-6; the D gene is possibly TRBD1 (6 bases). The CDR3 sequence is 14 residues long. Germline V lookup: CDR1 GTSNPN, CDR2 SVGIG (reference sequence). V dropped 2 bases and J dropped 9 bases, with 14 bases sitting between them.

The CDR3 DNA reads TGTGCCAGCAGCTCACCTAGCGGGGGGCCTAATACGCAGTATTTT. It translates to CASSSPSGGPNTQYF. The rearrangement links TRBV5-4 to TRBJ2-3, with 11 bases matching TRBD2. Per germline, CDR1 SGHNT and CDR2 YYREEE (reference sequence). CDR3 length equals 15 residues. With V trimmed by 3 bases and J by 7 bases, 7 bases remained unmatched.

The genes are TRBV27 and TRBJ2-7; D might be TRBD1 or TRBD2, each matching 5 bases. There are 12 residues in the CDR3. Per germline, CDR1 MNHEY and CDR2 SMNVEV (reference sequence). V lost 5 bases, J lost 4 bases, and 9 bases lay in between. CDR3: CASSTGRYEQYF. In DNA, the CDR3 is TGTGCCAGCAGTACGGGACGGTACGAGCAGTACTTC.

The chain carries TRBV4-3 and TRBJ2-3; 10 bases agree with TRBD2. Germline assignment: CDR1 LGHNA and CDR2 YSLEER. This CDR3 is built from 18 residues. The ends lost 1 base at V and 4 bases at J; junction bases unmatched: 11. The CDR3 region is CASSQGRSSGGVADTQYF. CDR3 bases: TGCGCCAGCAGCCAAGGCCGCTCCAGCGGGGGGGTAGCAGATACGCAGTATTTT.

The chain employs TRBV7-2 and TRBJ1-5, with D possibly matching TRBD1 (6 bases). This CDR3 is built from 15 residues. Germline V gene data show CDR1 as SGHTA and CDR2 as FQGNSA. V was cut by 3 bases and J by 1 base, with 10 bases left in between. CDR3 loop: CASSLGHRSNQPQHF. The DNA for the CDR3 is TGTGCCAGCAGCTTGGGACATAGGAGCAATCAGCCCCAGCATTTT.

This clone was seen a few times. The chain uses TRBV29-1 and TRBJ2-7, with 7 bases aligning to TRBD2. Germline lookup yields CDR1 SQVTM and CDR2 ANQGSEA. The CDR3 has 13 residues. V shed 7 bases and J 2 bases; nucleotides not matched to a gene: 8. CDR3 in DNA: TGCAGCGCCAGGTGGGGGGGTCCCTACGAGCAGTACTTC. Its protein is CSARWGGPYEQYF.

The rearrangement links TRBV6-1 to TRBJ2-3, with D tentatively TRBD2 (6 bases). This CDR3 is built from 14 residues. Trimming removed 6 bases from V and 6 bases from J, with 16 bases in between. CDR1 is MNHNS and CDR2 is SASEGT in the germline V gene. CDR3 in amino acids: CASRLGGAGDTQYF. For the CDR3, the DNA is TGTGCCAGCAGGCTCGGCGGGGCAGGGGATACGCAGTATTTT.